This passage covers 23 T cell receptor beta chains from one sample sequenced in a study of beta chain features in type 1 diabetes (dated by TCRdb to the late 2010s). Libraries were prepared through the immunoSEQ multiplex PCR assay. The entire amount of isolated RNA was reverse transcribed using the High Capacity cDNA Reverse Transcription Kit, so the sequenced TCRB transcripts were expressed ones. TCRdb obtained this table from immuneACCESS and retained in-frame rearrangements with V and J assigned. These tables miss some clones; where compared with another copy, unresolved V genes account for less than half of the shortfall, and the remainder is unexplained. Present in this sample are hundreds of thousands of clones, 7.5% to 9% of which were seen just once. The ten largest clones represent around 0.44% of the sample. Sequenced sample: central memory CD4+ T cells from blood. The receptor source for this set is a woman aged 18-29 years in good health.

This clone was observed many times. This rearrangement joins TRBV7-3 to TRBJ2-1; TRBD2 matches 10 bases. The germline CDR1 and CDR2 sequences are SGHTA and FQGTGA. The CDR3 sequence is 15 residues long. After removal of 3 bases from V and 5 bases from J, the junction contained 4 bases not matched to a gene. CDR3 loop: CASSFFTSGNNEQFF. CDR3 bases: TGTGCCAGCAGCTTTTTCACTAGCGGGAACAATGAGCAGTTCTTC.

This clone was seen only a few times. This chain links TRBV4-3 with TRBJ2-2, with unresolved D. CDR3 length: 17 amino acids. Germline CDR1 is LGHNA and CDR2 is YSLEER. V was shortened by 1 base and J by 1 base, with 13 bases between the two germline ends. Written as DNA, the CDR3 is TGCGCCAGCAGCCAAGTGGTGGGCGGTATGAACACCGGGGAGCTGTTTTTT. Amino acid sequence: CASSQVVGGMNTGELFF.

The chain uses TRBV27 and TRBJ1-2, with D tentatively TRBD1 (6 bases). The V gene lost 2 bases and the J gene lost 5 bases, with 9 bases spanning the gap. The CDR3 is 13 residues long. Germline V gene data show CDR1 as MNHEY and CDR2 as SMNVEV (reference sequence). CDR3 bases: TGTGCCAGCAGTTTAGAAGGGGGTTATGGCTACACCTTC. Its translation is CASSLEGGYGYTF.

This clone has only a few counts. The V gene is TRBV6-1, the J gene TRBJ2-3; D not resolved. Trimming stripped 4 bases from V and 6 bases from J, with 8 bases between. CDR1 MNHNS and CDR2 SASEGT come from the germline V gene. This CDR3 spans 12 amino acids. As DNA, the CDR3 is TGTGCCAGCAGTGCCCGGTACGATACGCAGTATTTT. This sequence encodes CASSARYDTQYF.

The rearrangement joins TRBV18 to TRBJ2-5; TRBD1 is a possible D gene (5 bases). Looked up from germline, CDR1 is KGHSH and CDR2 is LQKENI. Trimming pared 3 bases from V and 0 bases from J, leaving 8 bases between. This CDR3 contains 14 residues. The CDR3: CASSPDRHQETQYF. In nucleotides, the CDR3 is TGTGCCAGCTCACCTGACAGACACCAAGAGACCCAGTACTTC.

The sample holds a few counts of this clone. The CDR3 loop is CASSRGTDRNEQFF. CDR3 nucleotides: TGCGCCAGCAGCAGGGGGACAGACCGCAATGAGCAGTTCTTC. The chain employs TRBV5-1 and TRBJ2-1; TRBD1 aligns across 7 bases. This CDR3 contains 14 residues. Germline CDR1 SGHRS, CDR2 YFSETQ. The trim removed 4 bases at V and 6 bases at J, leaving 7 bases unmatched.

This clone was counted at least ten times. The V call is TRBV5-1, the J call TRBJ1-1; 8 nucleotides agree with TRBD1. The CDR3 is made up of 14 amino acids. From germline, CDR1 is SGHRS and CDR2 YFSETQ. Trimming took 5 bases from V and 4 from J; bases not matched to a gene: 7. The CDR3 spells CASSTTGGGTEAFF. CDR3 DNA: TGCGCCAGCAGTACCACAGGGGGTGGCACTGAAGCTTTCTTT. The whole variable domain, filled in from reference TRBV5-1 and TRBJ1-1, reads KAGVTQTPRYLIKTRGQQVTLSCSPISGHRSVSWYQQTPGQGLQFLFEYFSETQRNKGNFPGRFSGRQFSNSRSEMNVSTLELGDSALYLCASSTTGGGTEAFFGQGTRLTVV.

The chain joins TRBV6-5 to TRBJ2-1; 7 bases align to TRBD1. This CDR3 comprises 13 residues. Per the germline V gene, CDR1 is MNHEY and CDR2 is SVGAGI. Trimming took 6 bases from V and 4 from J; bases not matched to a gene: 3. CDR3 amino acids: CASRRQGYNEQFF. CDR3 sequence (DNA): TGTGCCAGCAGGAGACAGGGTTACAATGAGCAGTTCTTC.

The chain employs TRBV6-6 and TRBJ2-3, with 8 bases matching TRBD2. The V and J ends lost 6 bases and 4 bases, in that order; junction bases with no gene match: 9. There are 15 residues in the CDR3. CDR1 is MNHNY, CDR2 SVGAGI, per germline (reference sequence). CDR3 sequence: CASSPGTSGPDTQYF. The CDR3 DNA reads TGTGCCAGCAGCCCCGGGACTAGTGGGCCAGATACGCAGTATTTT.

The J gene is TRBJ2-7, the V gene TRBV21-1. TRBV21-1 is flagged as a pseudogene. The CDR3 length is 11 residues. The CDR3 DNA sequence: TGTGCCAGCAGCAAAGCTCACGAGCAGTACTTC. The encoded protein is CASSKAHEQYF.

This clone was detected only a few times. The rearrangement joins TRBV2 to TRBJ2-3, with TRBD2 matching 11 bases. The germline CDR1 and CDR2 sequences are SNHLY and FYNNEI. After removal of 4 bases from V and 5 bases from J, the junction contained 8 bases not matched to a gene. The CDR3 has 16 amino acids. CDR3 sequence reads: CASSATSGSFVDTQYF. In DNA, the CDR3 is TGTGCCAGCAGTGCCACTAGCGGGAGCTTTGTAGATACGCAGTATTTT.

This clone was counted only a few times. J is TRBJ1-2 and V is TRBV10-3; D unclear. The ends were cut back, 3 bases at V and 2 bases at J, with 13 bases in the middle. The CDR3 covers 15 residues. CDR1 and CDR2 (germline): ENHRY, SYGVKD. CDR3 sequence (DNA): TGTGCCATCAGTGAACGTCCGGGAGCGAACTATGGCTACACCTTC. Amino acid sequence: CAISERPGANYGYTF.

J is TRBJ2-4 and V is TRBV7-8, with TRBD2 matching over 14 bases. Losses at the gene ends were 5 bases for V and 1 base for J; bases not matched to a gene: 19. In germline, CDR1 is SGHVS, CDR2 FQNEAQ. The CDR3 loop spans 22 amino acids. The DNA of the CDR3 is TGTGCCAGCAGCCCCACAAGTTTCTTCCGGGGACTAGCGGGAGCGGCCAAAAACATTCAGTACTTC. Amino acids: CASSPTSFFRGLAGAAKNIQYF.

The chain employs TRBV2 and TRBJ2-7; 9 bases fit TRBD1. This CDR3 is 14 amino acids long. The trim removed 5 bases at V and 3 bases at J, leaving 5 bases unmatched. Germline V gene data show CDR1 as SNHLY and CDR2 as FYNNEI. CDR3 residues: CASSKDRGDYEQYF. The DNA of the CDR3 is TGTGCCAGCAGTAAGGACAGGGGAGACTACGAGCAGTACTTC.

V and J are TRBV29-1 and TRBJ1-2, with 11 bases fitting TRBD1. CDR1 and CDR2 from the germline V gene are SQVTM and ANQGSEA. This CDR3 region has 12 residues. Trimming cost V 6 bases and J 4 bases; bases outside gene matches: 1. CDR3 nucleotides: TGCAGCGTGGACAGGGGGCTCTATGGCTACACCTTC. Its protein product is CSVDRGLYGYTF.

The chain has TRBV6-6 and TRBJ1-1; 9 bases agree with TRBD1. The trim removed 5 bases at V and 10 bases at J, leaving 14 bases unmatched. Germline loops: CDR1 MNHNY, CDR2 SVGAGI (reference sequence). This CDR3 comprises 15 residues. Here the CDR3 DNA reads TGTGCCAGCAGTACTGAGCCCGGGACAGGGAAGTTAGCTTTCTTT. Translated: CASSTEPGTGKLAFF.

This chain connects TRBV13 to TRBJ2-7; tentative D call: TRBD2 (6 bases). Per the germline V gene, CDR1 is PRHDT and CDR2 is FYEKMQ (reference sequence). Deletions cut 2 bases from V and 4 bases from J, with 15 bases between. This CDR3 comprises 15 residues. The CDR3 is CASSLRGSPSYEQYF. The CDR3 DNA is TGTGCCAGCAGCTTACGGGGGAGTCCTTCTTACGAGCAGTACTTC.

J is TRBJ2-2 and V is TRBV5-4; 12 bases match TRBD2. The J segment lost 8 bases and the V segment lost 4 bases, leaving 6 bases of the junction unmatched. This CDR3 is 15 amino acids long. The germline V gene encodes CDR1 SGHNT and CDR2 YYREEE (reference sequence). CDR3 protein: CASSLAGGVEGELFF. CDR3 coding DNA: TGTGCCAGCAGCCTAGCGGGAGGGGTAGAGGGGGAGCTGTTTTTT.

This clone was recorded a few times. This rearrangement joins TRBV4-3 to TRBJ1-5; D not certain. The CDR3 runs 13 residues. V gave up 0 bases and J gave up 5 bases, with 5 bases separating them. CDR1 and CDR2 from the germline V gene are LGHNA and YSLEER. The DNA for the CDR3 is TGCGCCAGCAGCCAAGAGGAGTATCAGCCCCAGCATTTT. As protein: CASSQEEYQPQHF.

The chain joins TRBV7-9 to TRBJ1-2, with no clear D. V was clipped by 7 bases and J by 0 bases, with 9 bases between them. The CDR3 has 13 amino acids. In germline, CDR1 is SEHNR, CDR2 FQNEAQ (reference sequence). The CDR3 bases are TGTGCCAGCATGACAAATACTAACTATGGCTACACCTTC. Translating it yields CASMTNTNYGYTF.

V usage is TRBV21-1 and J usage is TRBJ1-5; the DNA was not used to check the table's D call, TRBD1. TRBV21-1 is labeled a pseudogene. This CDR3 region has 16 residues. CDR3 coding DNA: TGTGCCAGCAGCAAATACGACAGCCCCCACAATCAGCCCCAGCATTTT. This encodes CASSKYDSPHNQPQHF.

This clone has more than one count but fewer than ten. V usage is TRBV6-1 and J usage is TRBJ1-4, with D tentatively TRBD1 (6 bases). This CDR3 is 14 amino acids long. The V end lost 6 bases, the J end lost 8 bases, and 16 bases lay between the germline ends. In germline, CDR1 is MNHNS, CDR2 SASEGT. The CDR3 coding sequence is TGTGCCAGCAGGGTGACGGGGGCCGGAGAAAAACTGTTTTTT. This translates into CASRVTGAGEKLFF.

This clone was counted only a few times. The rearrangement joins TRBV28 to TRBJ1-4; D not certain. Germline V gene sequence: CDR1 MDHEN, CDR2 SYDVKM. There are 12 residues in the CDR3. V lost 5 bases to trimming and J lost 7 bases, with 8 bases between them. The CDR3 sequence is CASSHLSEKLFF. As DNA, the CDR3 is TGTGCCAGCAGTCACCTCAGTGAAAAACTGTTTTTT.